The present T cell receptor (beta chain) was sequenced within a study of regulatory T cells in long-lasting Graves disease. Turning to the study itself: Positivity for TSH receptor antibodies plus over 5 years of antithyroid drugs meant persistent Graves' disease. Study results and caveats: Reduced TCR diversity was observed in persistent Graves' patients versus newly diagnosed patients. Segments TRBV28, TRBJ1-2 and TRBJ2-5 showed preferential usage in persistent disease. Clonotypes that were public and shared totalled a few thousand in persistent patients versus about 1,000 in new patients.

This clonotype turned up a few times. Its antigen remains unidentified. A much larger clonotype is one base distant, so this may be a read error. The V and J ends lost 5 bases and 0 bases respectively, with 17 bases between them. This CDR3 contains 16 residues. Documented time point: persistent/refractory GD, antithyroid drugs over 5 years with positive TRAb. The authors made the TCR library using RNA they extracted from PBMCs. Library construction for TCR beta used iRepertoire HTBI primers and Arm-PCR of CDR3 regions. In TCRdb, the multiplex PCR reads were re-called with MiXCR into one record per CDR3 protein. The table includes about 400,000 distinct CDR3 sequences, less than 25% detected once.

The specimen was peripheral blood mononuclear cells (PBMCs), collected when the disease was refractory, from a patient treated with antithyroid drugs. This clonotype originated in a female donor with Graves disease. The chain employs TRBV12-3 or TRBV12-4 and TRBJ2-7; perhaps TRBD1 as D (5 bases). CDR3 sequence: CASSPGLTDSSYEQYF. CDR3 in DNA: TGTGCCAGCAGTCCGGGCTTGACAGATAGCTCCTACGAGCAGTACTTC.